The clone carrying this TCR beta chain was seen once. The data belong to a study of blood T cell repertoires in COVID-19. Clones were sequenced by immunoSEQ multiplex PCR, and TCRdb holds only the in-frame ones, with some missing. The table records 300,000 to 400,000 clones, about nine tenths of them present only once. The V end lost 2 bases, the J end lost 4 bases, and 21 bases lay between the germline ends. Germline V CDR1 and CDR2: GTSNPN, SVGIG (reference sequence). CDR3 size: 17 residues. The clonotype originates from a woman aged 25 to 45 with COVID-19, enrolled during active disease. The chain links TRBV30 to TRBJ2-1, with D possibly TRBD1 on 6 matching bases. Sequenced input: peripheral blood. The CDR3 spells CAWSTPPGTLVYNEQFF. The CDR3 DNA follows: TGTGCCTGGAGTACCCCGCCCGGGACATTGGTATACAATGAGCAGTTCTTC.